The clone carrying this T cell receptor beta chain was counted ten times or more. Its antigen is not identified. Trimming cost V 1 base and J 3 bases; bases outside gene matches: 11. CDR1 is SEHNR, CDR2 FQNEAQ, per germline (reference sequence). CDR3 size: 18 residues. The authors produced cDNA by 5'RACE using 10-nucleotide random UMIs. TCRdb re-called the 5' RACE reads through MiXCR, storing one row per CDR3 protein. This table holds 55,000 or so distinct CDR3 sequences, over 3.5% found once. The data belong to a study of neurological immune-mediated disorders. Study-wide results and caveats: Patients with HTLV-1-associated myelopathy had the highest level of TCR clonal expansion, whereas patients with multiple sclerosis had the lowest level, falling beneath the level found in healthy controls.

Libraries from sorted cells used some 1 million T cells (CD4+ or CD8+). The origin of this receptor is a woman between 40 and 50 years old with multiple sclerosis. The chain carries TRBV7-9 and TRBJ2-3, with 9 bases that match TRBD2. The sequenced sample was CD4+ T cells from blood. The CDR3: CASSLVYGAGGPTDTQYF. In nucleotides, the CDR3 is TGTGCCAGCAGCTTAGTTTACGGGGCGGGGGGGCCGACAGATACGCAGTATTTT.